This T cell receptor beta chain was recovered during a study of blood T cells in healthy people across ages. Study-level points and caveats: Investigators treated diversity estimates from one million T cells as underestimates. Older age coincided with a roughly linear decline in TCR beta diversity per million T cells.

Primed by a sample-barcoded 5' primer and a J-beta primer mix, a second PCR proceeded for 7 to 11 cycles. TCRdb reprocessed the 5' RACE reads via MiXCR and lists one record per CDR3 protein. The sample consists of 600,000 to 650,000 distinct CDR3 sequences, roughly 58% of them appearing once. The V end lost 6 bases, the J end lost 2 bases, and 14 bases lay between the germline ends. The CDR3 is made up of 14 amino acids. Germline lookup yields CDR1 MDHEN and CDR2 SYDVKM. In its sample, this clonotype was seen many times. The target antigen is unknown. This TCR was recovered from a man aged 60 to 69 in good health. Material for sequencing was blood. The genes are TRBV28 and TRBJ2-7, with D hard to call. Here the CDR3 reads CASSSSLGTYEQYF. The CDR3 DNA reads TGTGCCAGCAGCTCCTCCCTGGGGACCTACGAGCAGTACTTC.